This T cell receptor (beta chain) is drawn from a study of early T cells in non-severe SARS-CoV-2 infection. Germline CDR1 reads SGHTA; CDR2 reads FQGNSA. V was trimmed by 5 bases and J by 3 bases, leaving 14 bases between them. This CDR3 comprises 14 residues. One entry per CDR3 protein results from TCRdb running MiXCR on the 5' RACE reads. The repertoire holds about 21,000 distinct CDR3 sequences, with roughly 4.5% as singletons. The sample consisted of whole blood. The clonotype comes from an adult who was a healthcare worker with PCR-confirmed SARS-CoV-2 infection or an uninfected control (not recorded which). V and J are TRBV7-2 and TRBJ2-7; weak D call: TRBD1 (6 bases). Here the CDR3 DNA reads TGTGCCAGCAGCGCTACAGGGTCCGGCTACGAGCAGTACTTC. It specifies CASSATGSGYEQYF. Variable domain in full (rest from reference TRBV7-2 and TRBJ2-7): GAGVSQSPSNKVTEKGKDVELRCDPISGHTALYWYRQSLGQGLEFLIYFQGNSAPDKSGLPSDRFSAERTGGSVSTLTIQRTQQEDSAVYLCASSATGSGYEQYFGPGTRLTVT.